A selection of T cell receptor beta chains follows, all from one sample in a study of siplizumab effects on memory and regulatory T cells. Profiled with immunoSEQ multiplex PCR; TCRdb holds only in-frame clones, not every one. The sample has about 56,000 clones, around 97% seen once. The specimen sequenced was naive CD8+ T cells sorted from blood. Receptors were obtained from a human donor in good health. CDR3s include the opening cysteine and the closing phenylalanine or tryptophan. D genes are given only for firm matches. Where a row states a size, it is once, few, many or the class of an expanded clone; other rows omit it.

V gene	J gene	clone size	D gene	CDR3 DNA	CDR3 protein
TRBV5-1	TRBJ2-7	.	.	TGCGCCAGCAGCTTCTCGACAGGCTACGAGCAGTACTTC	CASSFSTGYEQYF
TRBV9	TRBJ2-7	.	TRBD1	TGTGCCAGCAGCGTCCGACAGGGTTCCCACGAGCAGTACTTC	CASSVRQGSHEQYF
TRBV19	TRBJ2-7	.	TRBD1	TGTGCCAGCGGGACAGGGGGCCTCGAGCAGTACTTC	CASGTGGLEQYF
TRBV2	TRBJ2-5	.	TRBD2	TGTGCCAGCCAGACCCCTAGCGGGAGGGAGTGGGAGACCCAGTACTTC	CASQTPSGREWETQYF
TRBV6-1	TRBJ2-7	.	.	TGTGCCGTCAATTCCCGGTCGGTTTACGAGCAGTACTTC	CAVNSRSVYEQYF
TRBV9	TRBJ2-1	.	.	TGTGCCAGCAGCGTTCACCTTACAGGTTCTTCCTACAATGAGCAGTTCTTC	CASSVHLTGSSYNEQFF
TRBV25-1	TRBJ2-1	.	TRBD2	TGTGCCAGCAGTACTAGCGGTTACTACAATGAGCAGTTCTTC	CASSTSGYYNEQFF
TRBV18	TRBJ1-5	.	.	TGTGCCAGCTCACTAGGACGGAACAATCAGCCCCAGCATTTT	CASSLGRNNQPQHF
TRBV6-5	TRBJ1-1	.	.	TGTGCCAGCAGTTACTCGAGCGGCCCGGAAGCTTTCTTT	CASSYSSGPEAFF
TRBV10-2	TRBJ2-2	.	.	TGCGCCAGCCGTCCCATTCTTCACGGGACTCACGGGGAGCTGTTTTTT	CASRPILHGTHGELFF
TRBV29-1	TRBJ1-1	.	.	TGCAGCGTTAAAGCCCAGGCAAACACTGAAGCTTTCTTT	CSVKAQANTEAFF
TRBV27	TRBJ1-1	.	.	TGTGCCAGCAGTCTCTCGAGGGGGACTGAAGCTTTCTTT	CASSLSRGTEAFF
TRBV15	TRBJ2-7	.	.	TGTGCCACCAGCAGAGTTCACAGGTTGGGGACCTACGAGCAGTACTTC	CATSRVHRLGTYEQYF
TRBV7-2	TRBJ1-2	once	TRBD1	TGTGCCAGCAGCTTGGGGGACAGAATATACTATGGCTACACCTTC	CASSLGDRIYYGYTF
TRBV5-8	TRBJ2-1	.	.	TGTGCCAGCACTTGGACACCCGACAATGAGCAGTTCTTC	CASTWTPDNEQFF
TRBV9	TRBJ2-7	.	.	TGTGCCAGCAGCGTGTCTCTGGGGCTAGACGAGCAGTACTTC	CASSVSLGLDEQYF
TRBV4-1	TRBJ2-5	.	TRBD2	TGCGCCAGCAGCCAAGTGGGTGGCGGGAGGGTCGGGGAGACCCAGTACTTC	CASSQVGGGRVGETQYF
TRBV12-5	TRBJ2-7	.	TRBD2	TGTGCTAGCGGGACTAGCGGGAGTCTGTACGAGCAGTACTTC	CASGTSGSLYEQYF
TRBV6-4	TRBJ2-2	.	TRBD1	TGTGCCAGCACCCAGACAGGGGGCGAGGCGGACACCGGGGAGCTGTTTTTT	CASTQTGGEADTGELFF
TRBV28	TRBJ1-5	.	TRBD1	TGTGCCAGCAGTTTGGGACAGGGCCAACAGCCCCAGCATTTT	CASSLGQGQQPQHF
TRBV7-9	TRBJ1-4	once	TRBD1	TGTGCCAGCAGCTTACCGGAAGACGACAGGGGGCAACTGTTTTTT	CASSLPEDDRGQLFF
TRBV5-6	TRBJ2-1	.	.	TGTGCCAGCAGCGCAGCCGGAAACAATGAGCAGTTCTTC	CASSAAGNNEQFF
TRBV2	TRBJ2-3	.	.	TGTGCCAGCAGTGATCCAGCGGGCCTAACAGATACGCAGTATTTT	CASSDPAGLTDTQYF
TRBV7-9	TRBJ2-3	.	.	TGTGCCAGCAGCTTAGTCTGGGTGGATAAGGTGGATACGCAGTATTTT	CASSLVWVDKVDTQYF
TRBV11-3	TRBJ2-7	.	.	TGTGCCAGCAGCTTGACCCCCGGGCCTCCCTACGAGCAGTACTTC	CASSLTPGPPYEQYF
TRBV27	TRBJ2-7	.	.	TGTGCCACGCAGACGGGGGGCGGCGAGCAGTACTTC	CATQTGGGEQYF
TRBV4-1	TRBJ2-2	.	TRBD1	TGCGCCAGCAGCCAAGACGGGACAGGGGGTTCCGGGGAGCTGTTTTTT	CASSQDGTGGSGELFF
TRBV25-1	TRBJ1-6	.	.	TGTGCCAGCAGTGGGCCACAGGGACCCTTGGATAATTCACCCCTCCACTTT	CASSGPQGPLDNSPLHF
TRBV19	TRBJ2-1	.	TRBD2	TGTGCCAGTAGTGATACTAGCGGCTTGTACAATGAGCAGTTCTTC	CASSDTSGLYNEQFF
TRBV5-1	TRBJ2-3	.	TRBD2	TGCGCCAGCAGCCCGGGGACTAGCGACGGAGATACGCAGTATTTT	CASSPGTSDGDTQYF
TRBV9	TRBJ2-7	.	TRBD2	TGTGCCAGCAGCCCCGGGACTAGCTCCTACGAGCAGTACTTC	CASSPGTSSYEQYF
TRBV4-3	TRBJ1-2	.	.	TGCGCCAGCAGCCAAGATAAATCAGAGGGATACTATGGCTACACCTTC	CASSQDKSEGYYGYTF
TRBV7-6	TRBJ1-1	.	.	TGTGCCAGCAGCTTGGACCAGAACACTGAAGCTTTCTTT	CASSLDQNTEAFF
TRBV7-9	TRBJ1-3	.	TRBD1	TGTGCCAGCAGCTTTGACAGGGGGCGAGGAAACACCATATATTTT	CASSFDRGRGNTIYF
TRBV27	TRBJ1-3	.	.	TGTGCCAGCAGTTTGACAAACTCTGGAAACACCATATATTTT	CASSLTNSGNTIYF
TRBV9	TRBJ2-3	.	.	TGTGCCAGCAGCGGAGGGGAGACAGATACGCAGTATTTT	CASSGGETDTQYF
TRBV4-3	TRBJ1-5	.	.	TGCGCCAGCAGCCAAGACCCAGGTAATCGCAATCAGCCCCAGCATTTT	CASSQDPGNRNQPQHF
TRBV7-9	TRBJ2-1	.	.	TGTGCCAGCAGCCAAACGGGGGAGAATGAGCAGTTCTTC	CASSQTGENEQFF
TRBV27	TRBJ1-1	.	.	TGTGCCAGCAGTTTAAAGGGGGGCACCTACACTGAAGCTTTCTTT	CASSLKGGTYTEAFF
TRBV23-1	TRBJ2-5	.	TRBD1	TGCGCCAGCAGTCATCGAGACGCCGGGACAGTAGAGACCCAGTACTTC	CASSHRDAGTVETQYF
TRBV5-5	TRBJ2-7	.	.	TGTGCCAGCAGCCCATTTGCGGTCGAGCAGTACTTC	CASSPFAVEQYF
TRBV6-1	TRBJ1-5	.	.	TGTGCCAGCAGTGAAGCGGTTCGGGGCTGGCCCCAGCATTTT	CASSEAVRGWPQHF
TRBV15	TRBJ1-5	.	.	TGTGCCACCACGCGGGTCCGGGGGCATCAGCCCCAGCATTTT	CATTRVRGHQPQHF
TRBV7-6	TRBJ2-3	.	.	TGTGCCAGCAGCTTAGGACTCGGGGTGACAGATACGCAGTATTTT	CASSLGLGVTDTQYF
TRBV19	TRBJ2-1	.	TRBD1	TGTGCCAGTAGTATAGACGGTGACAGGGGGCTTTCCTCCTACAATGAGCAGTTCTTC	CASSIDGDRGLSSYNEQFF
TRBV5-1	TRBJ2-7	.	.	TGCGCCAGCAGCTCAGGGATCCACGAGCAGTACTTC	CASSSGIHEQYF
TRBV4-1	TRBJ1-1	.	TRBD1	TGCGCCAGCAGCCGGACAGGGTACACTGAAGCTTTCTTT	CASSRTGYTEAFF
TRBV7-3	TRBJ2-2	.	.	TGTGCCAGCAGCTTAACCCAGCGGAACGCCGGGGAGCTGTTTTTT	CASSLTQRNAGELFF
TRBV13	TRBJ1-4	.	TRBD1	TGTGCCAGCAGCCCTCGGGACAGGGATGAAAAACTGTTTTTT	CASSPRDRDEKLFF
TRBV30	TRBJ2-7	.	TRBD1	TGTGCCTGGACCCCCCTGACAGGGGGCTACGAGCAGTACTTC	CAWTPLTGGYEQYF
TRBV28	TRBJ1-1	.	.	TGTGCCACTTCGACAGCAATGAACACTGAAGCTTTCTTT	CATSTAMNTEAFF
TRBV4-3	TRBJ2-7	.	.	TGCGCCAGCAGCCAAGGGACGGAGAGGGGCTACGAGCAGTACTTC	CASSQGTERGYEQYF
TRBV15	TRBJ2-7	.	TRBD1	TGTGCCACCAGCAGAGGCAGGACAGGGGGTGTCTACGAGCAGTACTTC	CATSRGRTGGVYEQYF